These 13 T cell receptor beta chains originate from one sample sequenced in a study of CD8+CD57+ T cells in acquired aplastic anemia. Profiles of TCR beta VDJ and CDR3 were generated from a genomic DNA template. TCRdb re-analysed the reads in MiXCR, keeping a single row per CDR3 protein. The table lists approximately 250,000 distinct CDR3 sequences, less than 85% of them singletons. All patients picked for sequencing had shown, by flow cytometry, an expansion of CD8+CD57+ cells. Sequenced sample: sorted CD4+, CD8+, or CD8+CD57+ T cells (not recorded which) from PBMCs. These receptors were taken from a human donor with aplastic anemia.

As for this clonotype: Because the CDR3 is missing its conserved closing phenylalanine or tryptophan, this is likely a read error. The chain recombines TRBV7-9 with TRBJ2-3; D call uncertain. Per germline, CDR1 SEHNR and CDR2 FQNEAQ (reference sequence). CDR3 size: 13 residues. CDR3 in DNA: TGTGCCAGCAGCTTTCAAGGAACAGATAGGCAGTATGAG. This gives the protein CASSFQGTDRQYE.

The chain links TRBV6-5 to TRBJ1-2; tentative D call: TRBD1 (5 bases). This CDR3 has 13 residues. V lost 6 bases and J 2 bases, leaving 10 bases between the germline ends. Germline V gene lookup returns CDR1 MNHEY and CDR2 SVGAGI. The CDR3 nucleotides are TGTGCCAGCAGCTCTCAGGGCAACTATGGCTACACCTTC. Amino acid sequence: CASSSQGNYGYTF.

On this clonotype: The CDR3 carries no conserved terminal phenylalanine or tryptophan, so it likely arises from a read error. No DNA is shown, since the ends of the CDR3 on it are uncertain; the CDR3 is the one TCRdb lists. CDR3 amino acids: CASRGAGDSQYFV. V usage is TRBV9 and J usage is TRBJ1-2; the D call TRBD1 from the table was never checked on the DNA. CDR1 is SGDLS, CDR2 YYNGEE, per germline. Inclusive of both ends, the CDR3 amounts to 13 amino acids.

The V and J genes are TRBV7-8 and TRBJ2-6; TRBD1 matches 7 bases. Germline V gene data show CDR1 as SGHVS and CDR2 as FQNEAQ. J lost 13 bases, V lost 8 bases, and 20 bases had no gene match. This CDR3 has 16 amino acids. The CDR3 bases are TGTGCCAGCGGGGAAGGGGGCACAGACAGGCAGTATGTCCTGACTTTC. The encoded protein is CASGEGGTDRQYVLTF. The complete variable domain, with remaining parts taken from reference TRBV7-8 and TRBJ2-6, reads GAGVSQSPRYKVAKRGQDVALRCDPISGHVSLFWYQQALGQGPEFLTYFQNEAQLDKSGLPSDRFFAERPEGSVSTLKIQRTQQEDSAVYLCASGEGGTDRQYVLTFGAGSRLTVL.

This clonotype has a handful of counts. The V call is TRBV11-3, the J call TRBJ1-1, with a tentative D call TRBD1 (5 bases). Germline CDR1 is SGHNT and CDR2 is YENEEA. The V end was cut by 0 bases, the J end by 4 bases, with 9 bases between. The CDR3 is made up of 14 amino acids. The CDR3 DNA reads TGTGCCAGCAGCTTAGATCTGACAGCCACTGAAGCTTTCTTT. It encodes CASSLDLTATEAFF. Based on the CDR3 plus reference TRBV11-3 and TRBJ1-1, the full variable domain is EAGVVQSPRYKIIEKKQPVAFWCNPISGHNTLYWYLQNLGQGPELLIRYENEEAVDDSQLPKDRFSAERLKGVDSTLKIQPAELGDSAVYLCASSLDLTATEAFFGQGTRLTVV.

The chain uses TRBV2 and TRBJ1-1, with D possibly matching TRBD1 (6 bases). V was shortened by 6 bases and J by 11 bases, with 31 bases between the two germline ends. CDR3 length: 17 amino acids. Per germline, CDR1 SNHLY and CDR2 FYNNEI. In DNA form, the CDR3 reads TGTGCCAGCAGCCCGAAGACAGGCCTGGATAATAGCGATGTGGCTTTCTTT. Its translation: CASSPKTGLDNSDVAFF.

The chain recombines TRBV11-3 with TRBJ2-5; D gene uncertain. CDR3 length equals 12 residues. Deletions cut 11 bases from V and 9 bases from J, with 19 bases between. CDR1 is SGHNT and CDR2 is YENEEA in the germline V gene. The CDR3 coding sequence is TGTGCCGGCAACGTAGATCTGAAAGCCCAGTACTTC. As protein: CAGNVDLKAQYF. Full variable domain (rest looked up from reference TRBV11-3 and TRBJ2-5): EAGVVQSPRYKIIEKKQPVAFWCNPISGHNTLYWYLQNLGQGPELLIRYENEEAVDDSQLPKDRFSAERLKGVDSTLKIQPAELGDSAVYLCAGNVDLKAQYFGPGTRLLVL.

CDR3 protein: CASSEAGGPEEHHYF. In nucleotides, the CDR3 is TGTGCCAGCAGCGAAGCGGGGGGTCCCGAGGAGCACCATTACTTC. The gene calls are TRBV7-2 and TRBJ2-5; TRBD2 agrees at 9 bases. The germline gives CDR1 SGHTA, CDR2 FQGNSA. V shed 5 bases and J 14 bases; nucleotides not matched to a gene: 18. This CDR3 has 15 amino acids.

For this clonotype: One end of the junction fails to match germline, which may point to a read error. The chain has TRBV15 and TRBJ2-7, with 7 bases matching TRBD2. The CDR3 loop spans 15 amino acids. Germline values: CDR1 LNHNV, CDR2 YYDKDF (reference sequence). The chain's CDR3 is CASSEGSGEDYEYFF. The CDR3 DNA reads TGTGCCAGCAGTGAAGGCAGCGGGGAAGACTACGAGTACTTCTTC.

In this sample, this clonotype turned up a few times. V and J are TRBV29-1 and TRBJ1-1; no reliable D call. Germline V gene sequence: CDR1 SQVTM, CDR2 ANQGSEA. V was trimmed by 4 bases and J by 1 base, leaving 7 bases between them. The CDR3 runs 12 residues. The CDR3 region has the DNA TGCAGCGTTGTAAGCGAGAACACTGAAGCTTTCTTT. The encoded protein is CSVVSENTEAFF.

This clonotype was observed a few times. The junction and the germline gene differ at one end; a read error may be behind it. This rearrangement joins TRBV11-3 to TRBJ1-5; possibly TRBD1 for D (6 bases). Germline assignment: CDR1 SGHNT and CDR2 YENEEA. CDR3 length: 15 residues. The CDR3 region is CASSVELTGNQPQHF. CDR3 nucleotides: TGTGCCAGCAGCGTAGAGCTGACAGGAAATCAGCCCCAGCATTTT. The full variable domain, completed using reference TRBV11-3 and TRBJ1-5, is EAGVVQSPRYKIIEKKQPVAFWCNPISGHNTLYWYLQNLGQGPELLIRYENEEAVDDSQLPKDRFSAERLKGVDSTLKIQPAELGDSAVYLCASSVELTGNQPQHFGDGTRLSIL.

The CDR3 sequence is CASSLPGGRAAQYYEQYV. The CDR3 DNA sequence: TGTGCCAGCAGCTTACCGGGAGGTCGGGCTGCGCAGTATTACGAGCAGTACGTC. The chain joins TRBV7-8 to TRBJ2-7, with 7 bases aligning to TRBD2. CDR3 length: 18 residues. J gave up 4 bases and V 2 bases, and 17 bases lay outside the gene matches. Germline V lookup: CDR1 SGHVS, CDR2 FQNEAQ.

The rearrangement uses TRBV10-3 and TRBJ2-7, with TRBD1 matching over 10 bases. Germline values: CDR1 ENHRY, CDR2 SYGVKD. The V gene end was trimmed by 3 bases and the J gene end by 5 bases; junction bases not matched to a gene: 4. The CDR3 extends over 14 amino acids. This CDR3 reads CAISDGTGADEQYF. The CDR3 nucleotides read TGTGCCATCAGTGATGGGACAGGGGCCGACGAGCAGTACTTC.